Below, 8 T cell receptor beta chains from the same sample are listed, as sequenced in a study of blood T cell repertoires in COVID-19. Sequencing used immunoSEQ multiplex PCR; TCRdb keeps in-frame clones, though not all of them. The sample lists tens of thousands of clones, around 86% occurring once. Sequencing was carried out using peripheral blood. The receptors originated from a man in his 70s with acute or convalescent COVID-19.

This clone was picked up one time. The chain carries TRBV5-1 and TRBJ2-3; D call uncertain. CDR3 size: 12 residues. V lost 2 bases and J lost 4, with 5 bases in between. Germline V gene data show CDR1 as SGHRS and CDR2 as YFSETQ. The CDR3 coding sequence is TGCGCCAGCAGCTTCCAGTCAGATACGCAGTATTTT. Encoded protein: CASSFQSDTQYF.

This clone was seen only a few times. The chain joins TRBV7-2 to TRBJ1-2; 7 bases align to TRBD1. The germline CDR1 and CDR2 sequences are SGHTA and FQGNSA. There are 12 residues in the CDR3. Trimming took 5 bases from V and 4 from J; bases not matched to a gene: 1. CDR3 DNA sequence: TGTGCCAGCAGCCGGGACAGCTATGGCTACACCTTC. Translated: CASSRDSYGYTF.

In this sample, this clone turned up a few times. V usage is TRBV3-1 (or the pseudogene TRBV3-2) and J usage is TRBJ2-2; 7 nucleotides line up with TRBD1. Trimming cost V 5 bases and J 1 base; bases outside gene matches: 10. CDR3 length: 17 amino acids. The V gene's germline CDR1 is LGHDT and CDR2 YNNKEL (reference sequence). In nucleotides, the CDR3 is TGTGCCAGCAGCTGGGGACCGGGACAGAGGAACACCGGGGAGCTGTTTTTT. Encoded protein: CASSWGPGQRNTGELFF.

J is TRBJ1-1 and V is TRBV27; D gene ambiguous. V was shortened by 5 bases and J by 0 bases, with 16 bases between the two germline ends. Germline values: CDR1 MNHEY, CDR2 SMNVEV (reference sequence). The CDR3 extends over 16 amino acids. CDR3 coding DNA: TGTGCCAGCAGTCCCCTGGAGGCTACCATGAACACTGAAGCTTTCTTT. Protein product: CASSPLEATMNTEAFF.

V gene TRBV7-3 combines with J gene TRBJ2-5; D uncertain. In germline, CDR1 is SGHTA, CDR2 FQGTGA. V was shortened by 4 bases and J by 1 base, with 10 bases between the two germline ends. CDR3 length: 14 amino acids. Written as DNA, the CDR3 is TGTGCCAGCAGCTCCCCCAGGTCCCAAGAGACCCAGTACTTC. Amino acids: CASSSPRSQETQYF.

The CDR3 loop reads CASSTPGQVFSGNTIYF. The DNA for the CDR3 is TGTGCCAGCAGCACCCCGGGACAGGTTTTCTCTGGAAACACCATATATTTT. V gene TRBV7-9 combines with J gene TRBJ1-3; 8 bases line up with TRBD1. This CDR3 is built from 17 residues. With 5 bases clipped from V and 0 bases from J, the junction kept 9 bases outside the gene matches. The germline gives CDR1 SEHNR, CDR2 FQNEAQ (reference sequence). The full variable domain, with the rest looked up from reference TRBV7-9 and TRBJ1-3, is DTGVSQNPRHKITKRGQNVTFRCDPISEHNRLYWYRQTLGQGPEFLTYFQNEAQLEKSRLLSDRFSAERPKGSFSTLEIQRTEQGDSAMYLCASSTPGQVFSGNTIYFGEGSWLTVV.

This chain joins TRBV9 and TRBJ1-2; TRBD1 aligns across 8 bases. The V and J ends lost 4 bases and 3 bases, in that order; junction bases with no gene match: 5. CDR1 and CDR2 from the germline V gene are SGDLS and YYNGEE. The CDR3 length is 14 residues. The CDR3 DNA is TGTGCCAGCAGCCGGACAGGGAACGACTATGGCTACACCTTC. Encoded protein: CASSRTGNDYGYTF. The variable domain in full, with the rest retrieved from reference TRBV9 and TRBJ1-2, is DSGVTQTPKHLITATGQRVTLRCSPRSGDLSVYWYQQSLDQGLQFLIQYYNGEERAKGNILERFSAQQFPDLHSELNLSSLELGDSALYFCASSRTGNDYGYTFGSGTRLTVV.

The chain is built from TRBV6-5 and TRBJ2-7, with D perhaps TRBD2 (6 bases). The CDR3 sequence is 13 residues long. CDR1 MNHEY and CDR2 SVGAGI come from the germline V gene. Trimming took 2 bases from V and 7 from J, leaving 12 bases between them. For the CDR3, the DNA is TGTGCCAGCAGTTACAGGGACTTGGGGGAGCAGTACTTC. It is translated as CASSYRDLGEQYF.